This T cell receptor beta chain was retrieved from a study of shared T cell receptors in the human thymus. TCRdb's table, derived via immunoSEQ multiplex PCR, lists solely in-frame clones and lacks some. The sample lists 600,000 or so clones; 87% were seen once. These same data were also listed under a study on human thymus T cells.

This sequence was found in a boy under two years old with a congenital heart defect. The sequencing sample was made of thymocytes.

CDR3 sequence reads: CASSCQPGQGNEKLFF. The CDR3 coding sequence is TGCGCCAGCAGCTGCCAACCGGGACAGGGTAATGAAAAACTGTTTTTT. This chain joins TRBV5-1 and TRBJ1-4, with 9 bases identical to TRBD1. With 3 bases clipped from V and 4 bases from J, the junction kept 7 bases outside the gene matches. Germline lookup yields CDR1 SGHRS and CDR2 YFSETQ. This CDR3 comprises 16 residues.